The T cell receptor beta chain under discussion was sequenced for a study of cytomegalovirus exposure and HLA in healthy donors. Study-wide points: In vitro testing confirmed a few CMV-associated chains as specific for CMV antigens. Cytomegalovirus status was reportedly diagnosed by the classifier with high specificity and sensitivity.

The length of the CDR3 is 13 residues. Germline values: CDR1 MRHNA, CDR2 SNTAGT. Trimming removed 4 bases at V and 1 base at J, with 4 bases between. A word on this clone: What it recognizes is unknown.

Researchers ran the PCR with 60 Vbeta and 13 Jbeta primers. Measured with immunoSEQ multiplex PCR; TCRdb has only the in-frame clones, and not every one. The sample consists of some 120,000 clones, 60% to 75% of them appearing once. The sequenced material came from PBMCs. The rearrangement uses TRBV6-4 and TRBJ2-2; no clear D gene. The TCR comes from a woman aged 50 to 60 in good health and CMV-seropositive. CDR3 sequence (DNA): TGTGCCAGCAGTGCGGGGAACACCGGGGAGCTGTTTTTT. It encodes CASSAGNTGELFF.